The sequence of this T cell receptor beta chain was determined in a study of T cells in Graves' hyperthyroidism and ophthalmopathy. From RNA transcripts, TCR beta CDR3 regions were amplified. A first-round RT-PCR of the TCR CDR3 used the HTBI primer set. TCRdb fed the multiplex PCR reads into MiXCR, producing one record per CDR3 protein. This table has nearly 600,000 distinct CDR3 sequences, 13% to 15% appearing once. CDR3 length: 17 amino acids. Germline assignment: CDR1 SGHRS and CDR2 YFSETQ. Losses at the gene ends were 2 bases for V and 4 bases for J; bases not matched to a gene: 9. On this clonotype itself: The antigen is unknown.

It was uncontrolled infection, other autoimmune disease, pregnancy or lactation that excluded patients. Orbital computed tomography and thyroid ultrasound, together with serum TRAb and thyroxine and clinical symptoms, were used for diagnoses. Findings and caveats of the study: The model identified upcoming ophthalmopathy a median approximately 6.4 months ahead of onset.

The chain couples TRBV5-1 to TRBJ2-6; TRBD1 agrees at 7 bases. This receptor was identified in a woman younger than 30 with Graves' ophthalmopathy. The sequenced sample was blood. CDR3 region: CASSFRSTGEGANVLTF. In DNA, the CDR3 is TGCGCCAGCAGCTTTAGATCTACAGGGGAAGGGGCCAACGTCCTGACTTTC.